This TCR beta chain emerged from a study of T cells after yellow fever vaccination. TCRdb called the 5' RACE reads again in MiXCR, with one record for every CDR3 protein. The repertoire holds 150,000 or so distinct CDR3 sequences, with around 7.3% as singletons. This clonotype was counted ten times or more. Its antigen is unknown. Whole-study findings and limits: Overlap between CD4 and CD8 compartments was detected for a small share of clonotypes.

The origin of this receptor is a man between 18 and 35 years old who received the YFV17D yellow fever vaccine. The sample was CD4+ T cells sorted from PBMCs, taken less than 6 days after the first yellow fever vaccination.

CDR3 sequence (DNA): TGTGCTAGTGGTGGGGACAGGACCGGGGAGCTGTTTTTT. Translating gives CASGGDRTGELFF. The rearrangement uses TRBV12-5 and TRBJ2-2, with 8 bases fitting TRBD1. CDR3 length: 13 residues. Trimming cost V 5 bases and J 5 bases; bases outside gene matches: 1. From germline, CDR1 is LGHNT and CDR2 FRNRAP.